This T cell receptor (beta chain) originates from a study of CXCR3-negative and CXCR3-positive naive CD8 T cells. To note about this clonotype: Its antigen is as yet unknown.

The authors made the TRB cDNA libraries by 5' RACE using UMI labels. TCRdb re-analyzed the 5' RACE reads; it lists each CDR3 protein once, without DNA. Found here are 75,000 to 100,000 distinct CDR3 sequences; the top ten clones hold 0.7% to 1%. Germline CDR1 and CDR2: SQVTM and ANQGSEA. This CDR3 region has 13 residues. Findings and limits, study-wide: Compared with CXCR3-negative naive cells, CXCR3-positive naive cells showed more hydrophobic TRB CDR3s.

This TCR derives from a human donor in good health. Some clones in this sample may be carry-over from other donors' samples. The chain links TRBV29-1 to TRBJ1-4; no DNA is available, so the TRBD1 call from TCRdb remains unchecked. The sample was naive CXCR3+ CD8+ T cells from blood. Described subset: CD45RO-CCR7+CD27+CD95- naive CD8+ T cells expressing CXCR3 (TNR3+). CDR3 region: CSVYPGTNEKLFF.